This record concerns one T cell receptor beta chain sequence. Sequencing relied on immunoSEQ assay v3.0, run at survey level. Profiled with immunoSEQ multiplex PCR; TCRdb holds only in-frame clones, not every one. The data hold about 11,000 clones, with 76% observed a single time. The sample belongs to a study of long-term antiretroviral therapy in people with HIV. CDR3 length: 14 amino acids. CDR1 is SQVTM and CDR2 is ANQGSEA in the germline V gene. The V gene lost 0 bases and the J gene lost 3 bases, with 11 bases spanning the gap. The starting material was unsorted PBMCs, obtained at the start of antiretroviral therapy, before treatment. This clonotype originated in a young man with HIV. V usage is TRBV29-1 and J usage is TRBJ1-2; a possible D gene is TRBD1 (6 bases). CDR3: CSVEDPGGYYGYTF. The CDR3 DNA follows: TGCAGCGTTGAAGATCCGGGGGGCTACTATGGCTACACCTTC.